The rows below give T cell receptor beta chains drawn from one sample of a study of shared clonotypes between healthy human individuals. Clones were read by immunoSEQ multiplex PCR, and TCRdb kept only the in-frame ones, dropping some. The sample lists about 2.3 million clones, just over 90% occurring once. Sequenced input: naive CD4+ T cells from PBMCs. These receptors all come from a man between 18 and 35 years old in good health. Some clones in this sample may be carry-over from other donors' samples. CDR3s include the opening cysteine and the closing phenylalanine or tryptophan. D genes are given only for firm matches. Clone sizes are given selectively: once, few, many, or a class where the clone is expanded.

V gene: TRBV18
clone size: -
D gene: -
J gene: TRBJ1-1
CDR3 protein: CASSPPGQMNTEAFF
CDR3 DNA: TGTGCCAGCTCACCACCGGGGCAGATGAACACTGAAGCTTTCTTT

V gene: TRBV30
clone size: once
D gene: TRBD1
J gene: TRBJ2-2
CDR3 protein: CAWSRDRATGELFF
CDR3 DNA: TGTGCCTGGAGCCGGGACAGGGCCACCGGGGAGCTGTTTTTT

V gene: TRBV28
clone size: once
D gene: -
J gene: TRBJ2-6
CDR3 protein: CASRLRDGRAEGDSGANVLTF
CDR3 DNA: TGTGCCAGCAGGTTGCGGGACGGAAGAGCGGAGGGCGACTCTGGGGCCAACGTCCTGACTTTC

V gene: TRBV28
clone size: -
D gene: -
J gene: TRBJ2-7
CDR3 protein: CASSPSVPYEQYF
CDR3 DNA: TGTGCCAGCAGTCCCAGTGTCCCCTACGAGCAGTACTTC

V gene: TRBV4-2
clone size: -
D gene: -
J gene: TRBJ2-7
CDR3 protein: CASSHNPRASYEQYF
CDR3 DNA: TGTGCCAGCAGCCACAACCCCCGGGCCTCTTACGAGCAGTACTTC

V gene: TRBV9
clone size: once
D gene: TRBD1
J gene: TRBJ1-2
CDR3 protein: CASSAKDIWQGGYGYTF
CDR3 DNA: TGTGCCAGCAGCGCGAAGGATATTTGGCAGGGGGGCTATGGCTACACCTTC

V gene: TRBV29-1
clone size: -
D gene: -
J gene: TRBJ2-1
CDR3 protein: CSVDSGWNEQFF
CDR3 DNA: TGCAGCGTCGACTCTGGGTGGAATGAGCAGTTCTTC

V gene: TRBV2
clone size: few
D gene: -
J gene: TRBJ1-5
CDR3 protein: CASSDGQHQPQHF
CDR3 DNA: TGTGCCAGCAGTGACGGGCAACATCAGCCCCAGCATTTT

V gene: TRBV7-2
clone size: once
D gene: TRBD2
J gene: TRBJ2-2
CDR3 protein: CASSSDSGLADGELFF
CDR3 DNA: TGTGCCAGCAGCTCGGACTCTGGACTAGCGGACGGGGAGCTGTTTTTT

V gene: TRBV7-8
clone size: -
D gene: -
J gene: TRBJ1-5
CDR3 protein: CASSFGTGGNQPQHF
CDR3 DNA: TGTGCCAGCAGCTTTGGGACGGGGGGGAATCAGCCCCAGCATTTT

V gene: TRBV29-1
clone size: -
D gene: -
J gene: TRBJ2-3
CDR3 protein: CSVTARSSTDTQYF
CDR3 DNA: TGCAGCGTCACAGCACGATCGAGCACAGATACGCAGTATTTT

V gene: TRBV5-4
clone size: -
D gene: -
J gene: TRBJ2-1
CDR3 protein: CASSARDGAFSEQFF
CDR3 DNA: TGTGCCAGCAGCGCACGGGACGGGGCCTTTTCCGAGCAGTTCTTC

V gene: TRBV9
clone size: -
D gene: TRBD1
J gene: TRBJ1-4
CDR3 protein: CASSVEPGQGRTNEKLFF
CDR3 DNA: TGTGCCAGCAGCGTAGAACCGGGACAGGGGCGTACTAATGAAAAACTGTTTTTT

V gene: TRBV5-1
clone size: once
D gene: -
J gene: TRBJ2-3
CDR3 protein: CASSGTATDTQYF
CDR3 DNA: TGCGCCAGCAGCGGAACAGCCACAGATACGCAGTATTTT

V gene: TRBV5-1
clone size: -
D gene: -
J gene: TRBJ1-1
CDR3 protein: CASSLDPLKNTEAFF
CDR3 DNA: TGCGCCAGCAGCTTGGACCCTCTAAAGAACACTGAAGCTTTCTTT

V gene: TRBV5-6
clone size: -
D gene: -
J gene: TRBJ2-7
CDR3 protein: CASQLRGFDYEQYF
CDR3 DNA: TGTGCCAGTCAACTAAGGGGGTTCGACTACGAGCAGTACTTC

V gene: TRBV10-3
clone size: -
D gene: -
J gene: TRBJ2-7
CDR3 protein: CAISESAWQSYEQYF
CDR3 DNA: TGTGCCATCAGTGAGTCCGCATGGCAGTCCTACGAGCAGTACTTC

V gene: TRBV7-3
clone size: few
D gene: -
J gene: TRBJ1-1
CDR3 protein: CASSSDGGTEAFF
CDR3 DNA: TGTGCCAGCAGCTCCGATGGGGGGACTGAAGCTTTCTTT

V gene: TRBV5-6
clone size: few
D gene: -
J gene: TRBJ2-2
CDR3 protein: CASSIQNTGELFF
CDR3 DNA: TGTGCCAGCAGCATACAGAACACCGGGGAGCTGTTTTTT

V gene: TRBV6-5
clone size: few
D gene: -
J gene: TRBJ1-5
CDR3 protein: CASGRAFGQPQHF
CDR3 DNA: TGTGCCAGCGGGCGGGCTTTCGGTCAGCCCCAGCATTTT

V gene: TRBV18
clone size: -
D gene: TRBD1
J gene: TRBJ2-3
CDR3 protein: CASSGQGPLGDTQYF
CDR3 DNA: TGTGCCAGCTCCGGACAGGGGCCCTTGGGAGATACGCAGTATTTT

V gene: TRBV19
clone size: -
D gene: TRBD1
J gene: TRBJ2-3
CDR3 protein: CASSTRTGWDTQYF
CDR3 DNA: TGTGCCAGTAGTACTAGGACAGGGTGGGATACGCAGTATTTT

V gene: TRBV6-4
clone size: -
D gene: -
J gene: TRBJ2-3
CDR3 protein: CASSDKPAETDTQYF
CDR3 DNA: TGTGCCAGCAGTGACAAACCGGCCGAGACAGATACGCAGTATTTT

V gene: TRBV12-2
clone size: -
D gene: -
J gene: TRBJ2-5
CDR3 protein: CASPLGWEGQETQYF
CDR3 DNA: TGTGCAAGTCCACTGGGCTGGGAGGGCCAAGAGACCCAGTACTTC

V gene: TRBV5-1
clone size: -
D gene: -
J gene: TRBJ2-5
CDR3 protein: CASSPGVGRETQYF
CDR3 DNA: TGCGCCAGCAGCCCCGGCGTAGGGCGAGAGACCCAGTACTTC

V gene: TRBV27
clone size: once
D gene: TRBD2
J gene: TRBJ2-1
CDR3 protein: CASSPNSGSLGNEQFF
CDR3 DNA: TGTGCCAGCAGTCCAAACAGCGGGAGTTTGGGCAATGAGCAGTTCTTC

V gene: TRBV7-2
clone size: -
D gene: -
J gene: TRBJ1-4
CDR3 protein: CASSPGRARQTNEKLFF
CDR3 DNA: TGTGCCAGCAGCCCTGGGAGGGCTCGGCAAACTAATGAAAAACTGTTTTTT

V gene: TRBV27
clone size: once
D gene: TRBD1
J gene: TRBJ1-2
CDR3 protein: CASSFRTGDYGYTF
CDR3 DNA: TGTGCCAGCAGTTTCAGGACAGGGGATTATGGCTACACCTTC

V gene: TRBV10-3
clone size: -
D gene: TRBD1
J gene: TRBJ2-7
CDR3 protein: CAISEGPGTANSYEQYF
CDR3 DNA: TGTGCCATCAGTGAAGGTCCCGGGACAGCGAATTCCTACGAGCAGTACTTC

V gene: TRBV6-1
clone size: -
D gene: TRBD2
J gene: TRBJ2-1
CDR3 protein: CASSEQPTGGLSYNEQFF
CDR3 DNA: TGTGCCAGCAGTGAGCAGCCTACGGGGGGATTATCCTACAATGAGCAGTTCTTC

V gene: TRBV2
clone size: -
D gene: TRBD1
J gene: TRBJ1-1
CDR3 protein: CARLGQGNTEAFF
CDR3 DNA: TGTGCCAGACTGGGACAGGGGAACACTGAAGCTTTCTTT

V gene: TRBV2
clone size: -
D gene: -
J gene: TRBJ2-3
CDR3 protein: CASSGGRVTDTQYF
CDR3 DNA: TGTGCCAGCAGTGGGGGGAGAGTTACAGATACGCAGTATTTT

V gene: TRBV29-1
clone size: -
D gene: TRBD1
J gene: TRBJ2-2
CDR3 protein: CSARTGIPGELFF
CDR3 DNA: TGCAGCGCCCGGACAGGGATCCCCGGGGAGCTGTTTTTT